The 22 T cell receptor beta chains below all came from one sample that was sequenced in a study of blood T cell repertoires in COVID-19. This table comes from immunoSEQ multiplex PCR, and its TCRdb copy is limited to in-frame clones, with some not included. Here the sample spans 200,000 to 250,000 clones, 88% being singletons. The sample consisted of peripheral blood. These receptors originate from a man between 65 and 79 years old with acute or convalescent COVID-19.

This clone was found a few times. V is TRBV6-5 and J is TRBJ2-1, with D possibly TRBD2 on 5 matching bases. V was pared by 8 bases and J by 2 bases, with 10 bases between. The length of the CDR3 is 13 residues. CDR1 MNHEY and CDR2 SVGAGI come from the germline V gene. The CDR3 DNA is TGTGCCAGCTTAGGACTTGCCTACAATGAGCAGTTCTTC. Translation gives CASLGLAYNEQFF.

The chain is built from TRBV3-1 (or the pseudogene TRBV3-2) and TRBJ2-7; D remains ambiguous. There are 17 residues in the CDR3. V was pared by 4 bases and J by 3 bases, with 22 bases between. The germline V gene has CDR1 LGHDT and CDR2 YNNKEL (reference sequence). The CDR3 spells CASSPSPGVSVDYEQYF. The DNA of the CDR3 is TGTGCCAGCAGCCCTTCGCCCGGAGTGAGTGTGGACTACGAGCAGTACTTC.

The chain couples TRBV18 to TRBJ2-1, with 9 bases aligning to TRBD1. Unmatched junction bases numbered 9, after V lost 3 bases and J lost 6 bases. Germline V CDR1 and CDR2: KGHSH, LQKENI. The CDR3 covers 16 residues. As DNA, the CDR3 is TGTGCCAGCTCACCTCTCCGGACAGGGGAGGGCAATGAGCAGTTCTTC. As protein: CASSPLRTGEGNEQFF.

The chain uses TRBV18 and TRBJ2-7; TRBD1 matches at 7 bases. The CDR3 loop spans 14 amino acids. V was clipped by 3 bases and J by 2 bases; unmatched bases: 4. The germline CDR1 and CDR2 sequences are KGHSH and LQKENI. The CDR3 reads CASSPDRVTYEQYF. The CDR3 bases are TGTGCCAGCTCACCTGACAGGGTGACCTACGAGCAGTACTTC.

V and J are TRBV19 and TRBJ1-5; TRBD1 matches 10 bases. CDR3 length: 18 residues. The junction had 13 bases not matched to a gene; V was cut back by 4 bases and J by 4 bases. CDR1 LNHDA and CDR2 SQIVND come from the germline V gene (reference sequence). The CDR3 is CASSNRGTGVGPNQPQHF. CDR3 nucleotides: TGTGCCAGTAGTAATCGGGGGACAGGGGTCGGGCCGAATCAGCCCCAGCATTTT.

The gene calls are TRBV5-5 and TRBJ2-7, with TRBD1 as a possible D gene (6 bases). Germline CDR1 and CDR2: SGHKS and YYEKEE (reference sequence). V gave up 6 bases and J gave up 9 bases, with 25 bases separating them. The CDR3 contains 15 residues. The CDR3 is CASTSGTGTLGGQYF. For the CDR3, the DNA is TGTGCCAGCACCTCCGGAACAGGGACCCTTGGGGGGCAGTACTTC. Full variable domain (remainder filled in from reference TRBV5-5 and TRBJ2-7): DAGVTQSPTHLIKTRGQQVTLRCSPISGHKSVSWYQQVLGQGPQFIFQYYEKEERGRGNFPDRFSARQFPNYSSELNVNALLLGDSALYLCASTSGTGTLGGQYFGPGTRLTVT.

This sequence joins TRBV6-2 or TRBV6-3 and TRBJ2-1, with 8 bases matching TRBD1. CDR3 length equals 15 residues. J was trimmed by 6 bases and V by 5 bases; bases with no gene match: 9. Germline V gene lookup returns CDR1 MNHEY and CDR2 SVGEGT. The CDR3 bases are TGTGCCAGCAGTCGGACAGGGACCCTTGGCAATGAGCAGTTCTTC. This encodes CASSRTGTLGNEQFF.

V gene TRBV7-2 combines with J gene TRBJ2-1; 13 bases line up with TRBD2. CDR1 and CDR2 (germline): SGHTA, FQGNSA. The CDR3 spans 16 residues. Unmatched junction bases numbered 3, after V lost 1 base and J lost 6 bases. In DNA form, the CDR3 reads TGTGCCAGCAGCTTAGTGAGGACTAGCGGGGGCAATGAGCAGTTCTTC. Encoded protein: CASSLVRTSGGNEQFF.

In DNA form, the CDR3 reads TGTGCCAGCTCACGCGACAGGGGGCTTAACTATGGCTACACCTTC. Amino acid sequence: CASSRDRGLNYGYTF. The rearrangement links TRBV18 to TRBJ1-2; 10 nucleotides match TRBD1. The V and J ends lost 4 bases and 1 base, in that order; junction bases with no gene match: 3. Germline-derived CDR1 and CDR2 are KGHSH and LQKENI. This CDR3 is built from 15 residues. Together with reference TRBV18 and TRBJ1-2, the CDR3 gives the full variable domain: NAGVMQNPRHLVRRRGQEARLRCSPMKGHSHVYWYRQLPEEGLKFMVYLQKENIIDESGMPKERFSAEFPKEGPSILRIQQVVRGDSAAYFCASSRDRGLNYGYTFGSGTRLTVV.

The chain recombines TRBV10-1 with TRBJ2-3; 9 nucleotides match TRBD2. The CDR3 length is 14 residues. V dropped 9 bases and J dropped 4; count of bases not matched to a gene: 8. CDR1 and CDR2 (germline): WNHNN, SYGVQD (reference sequence). This chain's CDR3 is CARVSGSEADTQYF. The CDR3 DNA is TGCGCCAGGGTTAGCGGGAGCGAGGCAGATACGCAGTATTTT.

This rearrangement joins TRBV29-1 to TRBJ2-1; 10 bases are shared with TRBD2. The V segment lost 7 bases and the J segment 7 bases; nucleotides outside the gene matches: 13. This CDR3 is built from 15 residues. From germline, CDR1 is SQVTM and CDR2 ANQGSEA. DNA of the CDR3: TGCAGCGGGAAGACGACTAGCGGGTTATATAATGAGCAGTTCTTC. It translates to CSGKTTSGLYNEQFF.

CDR3 loop: CASSLEGGAREQYF. The CDR3 DNA sequence: TGTGCCAGCAGCTTAGAAGGGGGGGCGAGGGAGCAGTACTTC. The rearrangement uses TRBV7-8 and TRBJ2-7; possible D gene TRBD2, 7 bases. This CDR3 is built from 14 residues. Per germline, CDR1 SGHVS and CDR2 FQNEAQ. Trimming left V 1 base short and J 7 bases short, with 14 bases between.

With respect to this clone: Other DNA sequences within the sample encode an identical CDR3. V and J are TRBV30 and TRBJ1-1; D not certain. CDR1 and CDR2 (germline): GTSNPN, SVGIG (reference sequence). The ends were cut back, 0 bases at V and 3 bases at J, with 8 bases in the middle. CDR3 length equals 13 residues. DNA of the CDR3: TGTGCCTGGAGTGTACGGGGTGACACTGAAGCTTTCTTT. This sequence encodes CAWSVRGDTEAFF. Full variable domain (missing parts from reference TRBV30 and TRBJ1-1): SQTIHQWPATLVQPVGSPLSLECTVEGTSNPNLYWYRQAAGRGLQLLFYSVGIGQISSEVPQNLSASRPQDRQFILSSKKLLLSDSGFYLCAWSVRGDTEAFFGQGTRLTVV.

The J gene is TRBJ1-5, the V gene TRBV5-5; 7 positions match TRBD1. Unmatched junction bases numbered 9, after V lost 2 bases and J lost 4 bases. This CDR3 comprises 16 residues. Germline V gene lookup returns CDR1 SGHKS and CDR2 YYEKEE (reference sequence). The CDR3 region is CASSFFPGTANQPQHF. The DNA of the CDR3 is TGTGCCAGCAGCTTCTTCCCCGGGACAGCAAATCAGCCCCAGCATTTT.

This clone was recorded once. The rearrangement links TRBV2 to TRBJ2-7, with a weak D call TRBD2 (5 bases). The length of the CDR3 is 13 residues. V gave up 6 bases and J gave up 7 bases, with 16 bases separating them. CDR1 is SNHLY, CDR2 FYNNEI, per germline. Written as DNA, the CDR3 is TGTGCCAGCAGCTTGGACCGTACGGGGGAGCAGTACTTC. Protein product: CASSLDRTGEQYF.

The chain employs TRBV10-3 and TRBJ2-7; D gene unclear. The V end lost 6 bases, the J end lost 0 bases, and 18 bases lay between the germline ends. Germline-derived CDR1 and CDR2 are ENHRY and SYGVKD. The CDR3 contains 16 residues. CDR3: CAISSPDSSSSYEQYF. The CDR3 DNA reads TGTGCCATCAGCTCCCCTGACTCCAGTAGCTCCTACGAGCAGTACTTC.

This chain links TRBV6-7 with TRBJ2-7, with 7 bases lining up with TRBD1. TRBV6-7 falls under the ORF class, with uncertain function. Trimming removed 2 bases from V and 3 bases from J; junction bases left unmatched: 13. The CDR3 is made up of 17 amino acids. As DNA, the CDR3 is TGTGCCAGCAGTTACGGGACAGCCCCGACCAATAACTACGAGCAGTACTTC. Protein product: CASSYGTAPTNNYEQYF.

The V and J genes are TRBV28 and TRBJ2-3; TRBD2 matches at 10 bases. The V gene end was trimmed by 6 bases and the J gene end by 6 bases; junction bases not matched to a gene: 12. The CDR3 consists of 16 residues. Germline CDR1 and CDR2: MDHEN and SYDVKM. Here the CDR3 reads CASSSTSGTATDTQYF. The CDR3, as DNA: TGTGCCAGCAGCTCCACTAGCGGGACCGCGACGGATACGCAGTATTTT.

This clone has a single count. The chain is built from TRBV27 and TRBJ2-7, with D tentatively TRBD2 (6 bases). This CDR3 comprises 16 residues. The V end lost 2 bases, the J end lost 3 bases, and 17 bases lay between the germline ends. Per the germline V gene, CDR1 is MNHEY and CDR2 is SMNVEV (reference sequence). The DNA for the CDR3 is TGTGCCAGCAGTTTAAAACCCCCTAGCGTGAGCTACGAGCAGTACTTC. It is translated as CASSLKPPSVSYEQYF.

J is TRBJ1-4 and V is TRBV7-2; D gene unclear. Deletions cut 5 bases from V and 4 bases from J, with 11 bases between. The CDR3 totals 14 residues. Germline CDR1 and CDR2: SGHTA and FQGNSA. CDR3 sequence (DNA): TGTGCCAGCAGCCCGGACGGACTTAATGAAAAACTGTTTTTT. It translates to CASSPDGLNEKLFF.

The CDR3 DNA reads TGTGCCAGCATGGAGGGAGCGGGAGGATACAATGAGCAGTTCTTC. Its translation is CASMEGAGGYNEQFF. The V and J genes are TRBV7-6 and TRBJ2-1; 9 nucleotides align to TRBD2. The J segment lost 4 bases and the V segment lost 7 bases, leaving 8 bases of the junction unmatched. The CDR3 totals 15 residues. CDR1 SGHVS and CDR2 FNYEAQ come from the germline V gene. The full variable domain, its missing parts supplied by reference TRBV7-6 and TRBJ2-1, is GAGVSQSPRYKVTKRGQDVALRCDPISGHVSLYWYRQALGQGPEFLTYFNYEAQQDKSGLPNDRFSAERPEGSISTLTIQRTEQRDSAMYRCASMEGAGGYNEQFFGPGTRLTVL.

This sequence joins TRBV7-8 and TRBJ2-1; the D gene is possibly TRBD1 (6 bases). V shed 4 bases and J shed 5 bases, with 12 bases lying between them. Looked up from germline, CDR1 is SGHVS and CDR2 is FQNEAQ. This CDR3 has 14 amino acids. CDR3 region: CASSWDTQNNEQFF. CDR3 coding DNA: TGTGCCAGCAGCTGGGACACACAAAACAATGAGCAGTTCTTC.